The clone carrying this T cell receptor beta chain was counted many times. The CDR3 consists of 14 residues. The germline V gene has CDR1 MNHEY and CDR2 SVGAGI. V lost 2 bases and J 5 bases, leaving 10 bases between the germline ends. Two rounds of multiplex PCR amplified TCR beta CDR3 from genomic DNA. Every TRBV and TRBJ gene had its own specific primer in first-round PCR. From the multiplex PCR reads, TCRdb called clonotypes with MiXCR, one entry per CDR3 protein. This table holds almost 40,000 distinct CDR3 sequences, approximately 25% found once. Node-negative status on CT and PET/CT applied to all patients, none having prior chemotherapy, radiotherapy or other malignancies. This entry comes from a study of prognosis after radiotherapy for stage I lung cancer. Across the whole study: All non-small cell lung cancer patients were considered medically inoperable. Radiotherapy: SBRT, 3 to 5 fractions, biologically effective dose at least 100 Gy.

The sequence was collected from a donor aged 50 or older with non-small cell lung cancer. V usage is TRBV6-5 and J usage is TRBJ1-3; no clear D. Sequenced material: PBMCs, taken before or after stereotactic body radiation therapy (not recorded which). In DNA form, the CDR3 reads TGTGCCAGCAGTTACGATCAGCAAAGAAACACCATATATTTT. As protein: CASSYDQQRNTIYF.